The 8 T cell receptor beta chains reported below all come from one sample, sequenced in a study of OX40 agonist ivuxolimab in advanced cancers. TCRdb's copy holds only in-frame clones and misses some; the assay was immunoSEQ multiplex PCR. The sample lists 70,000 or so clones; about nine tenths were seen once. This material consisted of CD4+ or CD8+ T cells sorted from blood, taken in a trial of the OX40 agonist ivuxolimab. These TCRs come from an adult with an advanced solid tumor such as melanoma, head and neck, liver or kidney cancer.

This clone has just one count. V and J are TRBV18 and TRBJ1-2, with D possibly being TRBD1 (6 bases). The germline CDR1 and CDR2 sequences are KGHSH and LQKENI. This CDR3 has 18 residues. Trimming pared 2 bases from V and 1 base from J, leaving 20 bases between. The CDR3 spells CASSPGTRRGGSNYGYTF. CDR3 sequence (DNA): TGTGCCAGCTCACCAGGAACTAGAAGGGGGGGCAGTAACTATGGCTACACCTTC.

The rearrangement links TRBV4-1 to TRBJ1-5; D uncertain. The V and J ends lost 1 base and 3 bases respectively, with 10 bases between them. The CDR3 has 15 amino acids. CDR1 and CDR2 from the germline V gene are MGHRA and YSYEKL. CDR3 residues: CASSQGWGYNQPQHF. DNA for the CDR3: TGCGCCAGCAGCCAAGGATGGGGATACAATCAGCCCCAGCATTTT.

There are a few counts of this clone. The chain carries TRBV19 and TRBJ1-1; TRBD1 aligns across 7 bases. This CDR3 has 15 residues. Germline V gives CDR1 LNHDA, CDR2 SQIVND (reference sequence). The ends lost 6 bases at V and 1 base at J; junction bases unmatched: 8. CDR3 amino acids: CASRGLDRRNTEAFF. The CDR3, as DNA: TGTGCCAGTAGGGGATTGGACAGGAGGAACACTGAAGCTTTCTTT.

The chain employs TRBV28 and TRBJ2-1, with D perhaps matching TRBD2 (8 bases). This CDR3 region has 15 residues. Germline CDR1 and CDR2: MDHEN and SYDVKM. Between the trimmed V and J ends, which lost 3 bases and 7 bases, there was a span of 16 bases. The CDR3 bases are TGTGCCAGCAGTTTCGGAGGGGGCGGGAGGAATGAGCAGTTCTTC. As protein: CASSFGGGGRNEQFF.

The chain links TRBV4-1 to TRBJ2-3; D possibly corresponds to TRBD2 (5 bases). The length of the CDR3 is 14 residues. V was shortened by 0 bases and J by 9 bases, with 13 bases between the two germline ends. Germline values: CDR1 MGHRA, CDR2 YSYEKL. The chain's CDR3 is CASSQELTTRTQYF. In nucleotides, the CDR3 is TGCGCCAGCAGCCAAGAGTTGACTACCAGAACGCAGTATTTT.

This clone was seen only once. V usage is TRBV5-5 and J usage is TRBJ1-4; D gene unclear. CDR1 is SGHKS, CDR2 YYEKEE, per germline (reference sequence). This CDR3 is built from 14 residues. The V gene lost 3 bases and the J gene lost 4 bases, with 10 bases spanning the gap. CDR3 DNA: TGTGCCAGCAGCTCCCTAACAGTTAATGAAAAACTGTTTTTT. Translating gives CASSSLTVNEKLFF.

The CDR3, as DNA: TGTGCCAGCAGGCGAGGGTTGGATGGCTACACCTTC. Amino acid sequence: CASRRGLDGYTF. V and J are TRBV7-9 and TRBJ1-2; unclear D gene. The CDR3 runs to 12 residues. Germline loops: CDR1 SEHNR, CDR2 FQNEAQ (reference sequence). V was clipped by 6 bases and J by 6 bases, with 11 bases between them.

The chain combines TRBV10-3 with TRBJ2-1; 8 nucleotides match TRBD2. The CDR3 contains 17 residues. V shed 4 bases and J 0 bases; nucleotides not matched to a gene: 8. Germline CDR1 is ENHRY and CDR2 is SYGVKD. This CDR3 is CAISGAGGLSSYNEQFF. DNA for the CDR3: TGTGCCATCAGTGGTGCGGGGGGCCTGAGCTCCTACAATGAGCAGTTCTTC.